Presented here are 19 T cell receptor beta chains from one specimen sequenced in a study of shared clonotypes between healthy human individuals. TCRdb's table, derived via immunoSEQ multiplex PCR, lists solely in-frame clones and lacks some. The sample records fewer than 1.8 million clones, approximately 98.5% being singletons. Sequencing was carried out using naive CD4+ T cells sorted from blood. Subset: CD45RA+ positively selected. The origin of the receptors is a man aged 30 to 45 in good health.

V and J are TRBV10-3 and TRBJ2-7; TRBD2 matches 7 bases. This CDR3 comprises 13 residues. Looked up from germline, CDR1 is ENHRY and CDR2 is SYGVKD. The trim removed 8 bases at V and 5 bases at J, leaving 9 bases unmatched. CDR3 DNA: TGTGCCATCGGAGCGGGATCAAGCGACGAGCAGTACTTC. This codes for CAIGAGSSDEQYF.

The gene calls are TRBV5-1 and TRBJ2-1, with D perhaps matching TRBD1 (5 bases). The CDR3 has 14 residues. The V and J ends lost 2 bases and 4 bases respectively, with 10 bases between them. Germline CDR1 SGHRS, CDR2 YFSETQ. The chain's CDR3 is CASSLRQIYNEQFF. CDR3 nucleotides: TGCGCCAGCAGCTTAAGACAGATATACAATGAGCAGTTCTTC. Using reference TRBV5-1 and TRBJ2-1 for the parts outside the CDR3, the full variable domain is KAGVTQTPRYLIKTRGQQVTLSCSPISGHRSVSWYQQTPGQGLQFLFEYFSETQRNKGNFPGRFSGRQFSNSRSEMNVSTLELGDSALYLCASSLRQIYNEQFFGPGTRLTVL.

CDR3 region: CASSLAASGTDTQYF. The CDR3 region has the DNA TGTGCCAGCAGCTTAGCGGCTAGCGGTACAGATACGCAGTATTTT. V is TRBV7-2 and J is TRBJ2-3; 7 positions match TRBD2. The CDR3 spans 15 residues. Germline CDR1 is SGHTA and CDR2 is FQGNSA. Trimming removed 0 bases from V and 3 bases from J; junction bases left unmatched: 3.

V gene TRBV7-2 combines with J gene TRBJ1-4, with 7 bases that match TRBD1. CDR1 SGHTA and CDR2 FQGNSA come from the germline V gene. Trimming removed 5 bases from V and 4 bases from J; junction bases left unmatched: 13. The CDR3 extends over 17 amino acids. The DNA for the CDR3 is TGTGCCAGCAGCGGGGGACCCGGACAGGCCGGTAATGAAAAACTGTTTTTT. It is translated as CASSGGPGQAGNEKLFF. Full variable domain (rest looked up from reference TRBV7-2 and TRBJ1-4): GAGVSQSPSNKVTEKGKDVELRCDPISGHTALYWYRQSLGQGLEFLIYFQGNSAPDKSGLPSDRFSAERTGGSVSTLTIQRTQQEDSAVYLCASSGGPGQAGNEKLFFGSGTQLSVL.

This clone was found once. The junction departs from germline at one end; a sequencing error may be responsible. Different DNA sequences within this sample yield the same CDR3. The rearrangement links TRBV5-1 to TRBJ1-4, with TRBD1 matching over 7 bases. Looked up from germline, CDR1 is SGHRS and CDR2 is YFSETQ. The CDR3 loop spans 14 amino acids. CDR3 nucleotide sequence: TGCGCCAGCAGTTTGGGACAGATTAATGAAAAACTGTTTTTT. Encoded protein: CASSLGQINEKLFF.

This clone was counted only a few times. The chain employs TRBV5-4 and TRBJ2-2, with D unclear. This CDR3 is built from 12 residues. The germline CDR1 and CDR2 sequences are SGHNT and YYREEE (reference sequence). Trimming shortened V by 2 bases and J by 4 bases, and 3 bases separated the two germline ends. As DNA, the CDR3 is TGTGCCAGCAGCTTCCGCACCGGGGAGCTGTTTTTT. Amino acid sequence: CASSFRTGELFF.

The chain recombines TRBV19 with TRBJ2-1; the D call may be TRBD1 or TRBD2 (5 bases each). Germline CDR1 and CDR2: LNHDA and SQIVND (reference sequence). Trimming took 5 bases from V and 5 from J, leaving 19 bases between them. This CDR3 contains 16 residues. This CDR3 reads CASSLSGTRLHNEQFF. CDR3 nucleotide sequence: TGTGCCAGTAGTTTATCCGGGACCCGCCTACACAATGAGCAGTTCTTC.

The V call is TRBV10-3, the J call TRBJ2-1; 8 positions agree with TRBD2. Germline V gene sequence: CDR1 ENHRY, CDR2 SYGVKD. The V gene end was trimmed by 6 bases and the J gene end by 10 bases; junction bases not matched to a gene: 5. The CDR3 contains 12 residues. In nucleotides, the CDR3 is TGTGCCATCAGGCCGGGACTAGGGGAGCAGTTCTTC. Protein product: CAIRPGLGEQFF.

On this clone: Germline is not matched at one junction end, which may reflect a read error. The chain joins TRBV5-1 to TRBJ2-1; no clear D gene. Germline CDR1 is SGHRS and CDR2 is YFSETQ. This CDR3 contains 15 residues. The CDR3 coding sequence is TGCGCCAGCAGGTTGGATCCCGGCGGCTCCTTACAGCAGTTCTTC. This gives the protein CASRLDPGGSLQQFF.

The chain uses TRBV28 and TRBJ2-2; D is ambiguous. CDR1 and CDR2 (germline): MDHEN, SYDVKM. The V and J ends lost 5 bases and 4 bases respectively, with 5 bases between them. The CDR3 length is 12 residues. The CDR3 is CASSISTGELFF. The CDR3 DNA reads TGTGCCAGCAGTATAAGCACCGGGGAGCTGTTTTTT.

Details on this clone: Other DNA sequences in the same sample also yield this CDR3. This chain joins TRBV6-6 and TRBJ2-1, with TRBD2 as a possible D gene (5 bases). The V and J ends lost 2 bases and 8 bases respectively, with 10 bases between them. The CDR3 totals 13 residues. CDR1 is MNHNY, CDR2 SVGAGI, per germline (reference sequence). The chain's CDR3 is CASSYGSLDEQFF. As DNA, the CDR3 is TGTGCCAGCAGTTACGGGAGTCTGGATGAGCAGTTCTTC.

V gene TRBV18 combines with J gene TRBJ1-5, with D hard to call. CDR3 size: 15 residues. V was cut by 4 bases and J by 0 bases, with 10 bases left in between. The germline gives CDR1 KGHSH, CDR2 LQKENI. DNA for the CDR3: TGTGCCAGCTCACGAGGGTTTGGTAGCAATCAGCCCCAGCATTTT. This gives the protein CASSRGFGSNQPQHF.

With regard to this clone: The sample carries other DNA sequences with the same CDR3. The CDR3 nucleotides read TGTGCCAGCTCACCCAAGGATGAGCAGTTCTTC. Protein sequence: CASSPKDEQFF. The chain employs TRBV18 and TRBJ2-1, with D uncertain. The germline V and J ends were trimmed by 3 bases and 8 bases, with 5 bases remaining between them. Germline CDR1 and CDR2: KGHSH and LQKENI. CDR3 length: 11 amino acids.

In DNA, the CDR3 is TGTGCCAGCAGCCATGACATGTACGCAACTAATGAAAAACTGTTTTTT. This translates into CASSHDMYATNEKLFF. The chain couples TRBV7-9 to TRBJ1-4, with unresolved D. The CDR3 spans 16 residues. Between the trimmed V and J ends, which lost 5 bases and 0 bases, there was a span of 13 bases. Germline-derived CDR1 and CDR2 are SEHNR and FQNEAQ (reference sequence).

The chain recombines TRBV11-2 with TRBJ2-3; D is uncertain. Trimming shortened V by 1 base and J by 5 bases, and 7 bases separated the two germline ends. This CDR3 region has 13 residues. Germline V gene sequence: CDR1 SGHAT, CDR2 FQNNGV. DNA of the CDR3: TGTGCCAGCAGCTTAGCTATCCTAGATACGCAGTATTTT. Translation: CASSLAILDTQYF.

This chain uses TRBV4-3 with TRBJ2-2, with D unresolved. The CDR3 has 15 residues. The ends were cut back, 0 bases at V and 6 bases at J, with 11 bases in the middle. Germline CDR1 is LGHNA and CDR2 is YSLEER. The CDR3 region has the DNA TGCGCCAGCAGCCAAGATACGGCGCGTTCCGGGGAGCTGTTTTTT. It translates to CASSQDTARSGELFF.

The V and J genes are TRBV11-3 and TRBJ2-7, with D perhaps matching TRBD2 (6 bases). Germline V gene data show CDR1 as SGHNT and CDR2 as YENEEA. V was pared by 5 bases and J by 3 bases, with 14 bases between. The CDR3 has 14 residues. As DNA, the CDR3 is TGTGCCAGCAGCCCCGGGGGATACTACTACGAGCAGTACTTC. It specifies CASSPGGYYYEQYF. Filled out from reference TRBV11-3 and TRBJ2-7, the complete variable domain reads EAGVVQSPRYKIIEKKQPVAFWCNPISGHNTLYWYLQNLGQGPELLIRYENEEAVDDSQLPKDRFSAERLKGVDSTLKIQPAELGDSAVYLCASSPGGYYYEQYFGPGTRLTVT.

CDR3: CASRPALGRDGYTF. The CDR3 region has the DNA TGTGCCAGCAGACCTGCCCTCGGAAGGGATGGCTACACCTTC. This chain joins TRBV7-2 and TRBJ1-2, with D unclear. The V and J ends lost 6 bases and 6 bases respectively, with 17 bases between them. Germline lookup yields CDR1 SGHTA and CDR2 FQGNSA. The length of the CDR3 is 14 residues.

The chain carries TRBV5-6 and TRBJ1-1; 10 bases fit TRBD1. Germline V gene sequence: CDR1 SGHDT, CDR2 YYEEEE. V lost 4 bases, J lost 4 bases, and 7 bases stayed unmatched. The CDR3 contains 15 residues. The CDR3 loop reads CASSQPGQGLTEAFF. CDR3 nucleotide sequence: TGTGCCAGCAGCCAACCGGGACAGGGGCTCACTGAAGCTTTCTTT.